This T cell receptor (beta chain) stems from a study of CDR3 diversity in severe acne. MiXCR, run by TCRdb on the PCR reads, gives a single entry per CDR3 protein. The sample has over 100,000 distinct CDR3 sequences; 45% to 60% are singletons. The CDR3 consists of 16 residues. The germline gives CDR1 SGHTS, CDR2 YDEGEE. Trimming at V came to 1 base and at J to 4 bases, leaving 7 bases not matched to a gene. The rearrangement joins TRBV5-8 to TRBJ2-7; TRBD2 aligns across 11 bases. This clonotype was sampled from a male donor with acne. The sample taken for sequencing was blood. CDR3 nucleotides: TGTGCCAGCAGCTTGAGTAGCGGGAGGGGCGTATACGAGCAGTACTTC. Its protein is CASSLSSGRGVYEQYF.